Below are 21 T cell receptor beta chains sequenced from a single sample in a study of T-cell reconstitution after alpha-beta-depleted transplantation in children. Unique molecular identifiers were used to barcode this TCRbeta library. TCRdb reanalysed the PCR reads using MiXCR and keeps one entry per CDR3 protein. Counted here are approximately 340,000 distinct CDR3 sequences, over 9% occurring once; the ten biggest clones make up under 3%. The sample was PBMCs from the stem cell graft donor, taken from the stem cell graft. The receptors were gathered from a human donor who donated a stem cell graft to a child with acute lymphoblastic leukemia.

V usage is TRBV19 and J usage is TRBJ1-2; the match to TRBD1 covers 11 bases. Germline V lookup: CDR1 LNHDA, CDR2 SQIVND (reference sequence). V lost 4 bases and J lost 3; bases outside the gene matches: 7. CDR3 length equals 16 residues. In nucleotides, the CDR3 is TGTGCCAGTAGTACAATACCGGGACAGGGGGACTATGGCTACACCTTC. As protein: CASSTIPGQGDYGYTF.

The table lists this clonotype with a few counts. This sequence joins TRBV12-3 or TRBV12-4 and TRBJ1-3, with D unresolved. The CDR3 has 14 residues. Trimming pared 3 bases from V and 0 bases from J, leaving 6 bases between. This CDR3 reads CASSFSSSGNTIYF. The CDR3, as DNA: TGTGCCAGCAGTTTTTCAAGCTCTGGAAACACCATATATTTT.

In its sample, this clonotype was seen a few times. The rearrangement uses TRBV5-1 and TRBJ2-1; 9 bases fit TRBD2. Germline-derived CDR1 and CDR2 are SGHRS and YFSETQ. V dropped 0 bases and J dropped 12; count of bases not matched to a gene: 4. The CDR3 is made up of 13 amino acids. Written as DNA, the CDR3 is TGCGCCAGCAGCTTGGAGCGGGGGGCTCGGCAGTTCTTC. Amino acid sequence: CASSLERGARQFF.

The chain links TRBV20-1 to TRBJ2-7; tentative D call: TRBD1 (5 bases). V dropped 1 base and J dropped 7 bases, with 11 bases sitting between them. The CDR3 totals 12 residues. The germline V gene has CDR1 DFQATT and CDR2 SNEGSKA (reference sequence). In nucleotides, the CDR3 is TGCAGTGCTAGAGCCACAGGCTGGGAGCAGTACTTC. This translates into CSARATGWEQYF.

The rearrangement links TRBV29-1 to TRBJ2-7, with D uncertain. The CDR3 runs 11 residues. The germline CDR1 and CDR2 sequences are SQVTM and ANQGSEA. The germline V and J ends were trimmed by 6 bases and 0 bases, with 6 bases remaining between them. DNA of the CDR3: TGCAGCGTCCCTGTCTCCTACGAGCAGTACTTC. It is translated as CSVPVSYEQYF.

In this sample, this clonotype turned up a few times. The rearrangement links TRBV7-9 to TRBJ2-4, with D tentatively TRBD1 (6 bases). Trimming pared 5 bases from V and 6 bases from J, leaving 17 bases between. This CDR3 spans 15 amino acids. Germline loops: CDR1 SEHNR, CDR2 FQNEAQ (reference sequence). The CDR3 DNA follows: TGTGCCAGCAGCCCCATCTTAGGGGGACCAAACATTCAGTACTTC. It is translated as CASSPILGGPNIQYF.

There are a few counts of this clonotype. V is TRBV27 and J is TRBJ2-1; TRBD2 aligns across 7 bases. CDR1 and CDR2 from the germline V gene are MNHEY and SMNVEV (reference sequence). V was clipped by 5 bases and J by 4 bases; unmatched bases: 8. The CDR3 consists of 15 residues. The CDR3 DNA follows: TGTGCCAGCAGTGGGGGGAGACTAGCTTACAATGAGCAGTTCTTC. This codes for CASSGGRLAYNEQFF.

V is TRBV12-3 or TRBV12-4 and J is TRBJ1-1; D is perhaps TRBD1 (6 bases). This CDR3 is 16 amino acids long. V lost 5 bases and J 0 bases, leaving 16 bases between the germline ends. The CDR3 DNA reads TGTGCCAGCAGTACCTGGACAGCCCCCTTGAACACTGAAGCTTTCTTT. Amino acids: CASSTWTAPLNTEAFF.

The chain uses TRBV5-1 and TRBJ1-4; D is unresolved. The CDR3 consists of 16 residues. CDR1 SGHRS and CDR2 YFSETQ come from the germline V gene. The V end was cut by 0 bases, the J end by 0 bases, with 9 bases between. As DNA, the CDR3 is TGCGCCAGCAGCTTGGCGCCCACCGCAACTAATGAAAAACTGTTTTTT. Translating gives CASSLAPTATNEKLFF.

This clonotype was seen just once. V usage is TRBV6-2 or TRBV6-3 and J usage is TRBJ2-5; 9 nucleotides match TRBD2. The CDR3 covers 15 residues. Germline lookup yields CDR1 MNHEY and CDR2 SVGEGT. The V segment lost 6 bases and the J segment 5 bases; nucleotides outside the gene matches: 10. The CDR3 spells CASSRPTSGSETQYF. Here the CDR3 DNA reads TGTGCCAGCAGCCGACCGACTAGCGGATCTGAGACCCAGTACTTC.

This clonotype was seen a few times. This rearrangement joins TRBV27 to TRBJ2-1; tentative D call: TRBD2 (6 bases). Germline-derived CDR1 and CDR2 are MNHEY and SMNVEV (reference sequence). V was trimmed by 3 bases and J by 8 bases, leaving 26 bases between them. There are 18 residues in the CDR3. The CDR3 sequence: CASSFDPQLALVVDEQFF. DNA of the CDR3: TGTGCCAGCAGTTTTGATCCCCAACTAGCCCTGGTTGTTGATGAGCAGTTCTTC.

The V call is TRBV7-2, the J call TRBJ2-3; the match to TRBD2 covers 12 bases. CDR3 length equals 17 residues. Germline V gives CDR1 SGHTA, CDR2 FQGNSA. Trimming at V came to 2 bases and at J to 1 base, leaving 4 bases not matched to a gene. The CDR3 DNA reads TGTGCCAGCAGCTTACCTAGCGGGAGGGGGGGCACAGATACGCAGTATTTT. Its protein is CASSLPSGRGGTDTQYF.

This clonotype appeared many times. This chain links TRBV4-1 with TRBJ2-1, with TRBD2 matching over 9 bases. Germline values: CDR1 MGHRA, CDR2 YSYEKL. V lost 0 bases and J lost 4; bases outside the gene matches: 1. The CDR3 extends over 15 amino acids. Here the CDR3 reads CASSQEAGGYNEQFF. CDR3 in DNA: TGCGCCAGCAGCCAAGAGGCGGGAGGGTACAATGAGCAGTTCTTC.

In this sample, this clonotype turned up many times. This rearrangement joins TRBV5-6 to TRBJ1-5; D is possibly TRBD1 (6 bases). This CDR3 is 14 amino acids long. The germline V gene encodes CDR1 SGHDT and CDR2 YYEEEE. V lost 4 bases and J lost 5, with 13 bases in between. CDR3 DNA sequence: TGTGCCAGCAGCCACGGGACAAACCATCAGCCCCAGCATTTT. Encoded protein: CASSHGTNHQPQHF.

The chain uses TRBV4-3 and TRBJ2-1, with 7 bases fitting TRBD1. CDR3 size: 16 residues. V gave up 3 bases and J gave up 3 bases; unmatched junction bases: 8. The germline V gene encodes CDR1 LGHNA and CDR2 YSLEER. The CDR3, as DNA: TGCGCCAGCAGCCATTGGGGACAGCGCTACTACAATGAGCAGTTCTTC. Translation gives CASSHWGQRYYNEQFF.

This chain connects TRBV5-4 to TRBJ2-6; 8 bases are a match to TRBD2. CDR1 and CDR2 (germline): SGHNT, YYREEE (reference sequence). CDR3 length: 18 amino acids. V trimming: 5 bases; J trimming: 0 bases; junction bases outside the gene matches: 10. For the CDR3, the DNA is TGTGCCAGCAGGTCCCGGGGGGGCGGGGTCTCTGGGGCCAACGTCCTGACTTTC. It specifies CASRSRGGGVSGANVLTF.

In DNA, the CDR3 is TGCAGTGCTGCCAGGACTAGCGGGAGCTACGAGCAGTACTTC. It translates to CSAARTSGSYEQYF. This chain connects TRBV20-1 to TRBJ2-7, with 13 positions matching TRBD2. J was trimmed by 3 bases and V by 5 bases; bases with no gene match: 4. Germline V lookup: CDR1 DFQATT, CDR2 SNEGSKA (reference sequence). The CDR3 has 14 residues.

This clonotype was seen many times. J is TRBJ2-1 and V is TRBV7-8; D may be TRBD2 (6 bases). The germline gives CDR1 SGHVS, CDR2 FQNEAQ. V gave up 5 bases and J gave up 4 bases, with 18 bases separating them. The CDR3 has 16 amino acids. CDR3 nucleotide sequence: TGTGCCAGCAGCCCCTACCGGGCCGGGGGTTACAATGAGCAGTTCTTC. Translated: CASSPYRAGGYNEQFF.

The CDR3 loop is CASSLGSPGHPQHF. CDR3 DNA sequence: TGTGCCAGCAGCTTAGGGTCGCCCGGACACCCCCAGCATTTT. This chain connects TRBV7-9 to TRBJ1-5, with a weak D call TRBD1 (5 bases). Germline CDR1 SEHNR, CDR2 FQNEAQ (reference sequence). The ends were cut back, 1 base at V and 10 bases at J, with 14 bases in the middle. The CDR3 length is 14 residues.

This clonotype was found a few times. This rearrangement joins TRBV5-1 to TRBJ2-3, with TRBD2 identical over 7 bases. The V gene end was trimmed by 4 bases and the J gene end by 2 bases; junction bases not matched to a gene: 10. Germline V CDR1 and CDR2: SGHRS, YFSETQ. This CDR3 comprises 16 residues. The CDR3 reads CASSSRGSTTTDTQYF. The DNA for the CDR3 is TGCGCCAGCAGCAGCCGCGGGAGTACTACCACAGATACGCAGTATTTT.

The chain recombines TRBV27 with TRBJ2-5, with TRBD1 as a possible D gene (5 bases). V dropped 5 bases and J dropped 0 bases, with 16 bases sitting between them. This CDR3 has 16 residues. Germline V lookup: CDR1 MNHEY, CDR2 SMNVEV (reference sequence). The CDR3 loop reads CASSVPRGPNQETQYF. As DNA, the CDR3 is TGTGCCAGCAGTGTACCAAGGGGTCCCAACCAAGAGACCCAGTACTTC.